The rows below give T cell receptor beta chains drawn from one sample of a study of shared clonotypes between healthy human individuals. The data were produced by immunoSEQ multiplex PCR, yet TCRdb's version contains in-frame clones alone and is incomplete. The data show over a million clones, over 95% seen once. The sample consisted of naive CD4+ T cells sorted from blood. The receptors derive from a man in his thirties or forties in good health. The CDR3 runs from the conserved cysteine through the conserved F or W. D genes are given only for firm matches. Some rows have no size entry. The others give once, few or many, or a class for an expanded clone.

D gene: NA; J gene: TRBJ1-1; clone size: NA; V gene: TRBV6-5; CDR3 DNA: TGTGCCAGCAGTTACCATACAGGGAACACTGAAGCTTTCTTT; CDR3 protein: CASSYHTGNTEAFF
D gene: NA; J gene: TRBJ1-1; clone size: NA; V gene: TRBV9; CDR3 DNA: TGTGCCAGCAGCACTCGAGCGACAGGCTTGAACACTGAAGCTTTCTTT; CDR3 protein: CASSTRATGLNTEAFF
D gene: NA; J gene: TRBJ2-2; clone size: NA; V gene: TRBV2; CDR3 DNA: TGTGCCAGCAGGCTCCCCACCCTGGGCTCCGGGGAGCTGTTTTTT; CDR3 protein: CASRLPTLGSGELFF
D gene: NA; J gene: TRBJ1-2; clone size: NA; V gene: TRBV5-1; CDR3 DNA: TGCGCCAGCAGCTTGGACAGGGCTAAGTATGGCTACACCTTC; CDR3 protein: CASSLDRAKYGYTF
D gene: NA; J gene: TRBJ2-6; clone size: NA; V gene: TRBV27; CDR3 DNA: TGTGCCAGCAGTTTCCGGGACACTGTCTCTGGGGCCAACGTCCTGACTTTC; CDR3 protein: CASSFRDTVSGANVLTF
D gene: NA; J gene: TRBJ2-7; clone size: few; V gene: TRBV28; CDR3 DNA: TGTGCCAGCAGTTGCGAGCAGTACTTC; CDR3 protein: CASSCEQYF
D gene: TRBD2; J gene: TRBJ2-1; clone size: NA; V gene: TRBV5-1; CDR3 DNA: TGCGCCAGCCAACTAGCGGGAGACGGCAATGAGCAGTTCTTC; CDR3 protein: CASQLAGDGNEQFF
D gene: TRBD2; J gene: TRBJ2-7; clone size: NA; V gene: TRBV5-4; CDR3 DNA: TGTGCCAGCAGCTTTACGACTAGCGGCACCTACGAGCAGTACTTC; CDR3 protein: CASSFTTSGTYEQYF
D gene: TRBD1; J gene: TRBJ1-5; clone size: NA; V gene: TRBV5-1; CDR3 DNA: TGCGCCAGCGTCCGGCCAGGGGGTAATCAGCCCCAGCATTTT; CDR3 protein: CASVRPGGNQPQHF
D gene: NA; J gene: TRBJ2-1; clone size: NA; V gene: TRBV6-1; CDR3 DNA: TGTGCCAGCAGTGCCCCACTAGCCCCTAGGGGTAATGAGCAGTTCTTC; CDR3 protein: CASSAPLAPRGNEQFF
D gene: TRBD2; J gene: TRBJ2-3; clone size: NA; V gene: TRBV4-3; CDR3 DNA: TGCGCCAGCAGCCAAGATCTGGGGATACGGCGGGAGTACAACACAGATACGCAGTATTTT; CDR3 protein: CASSQDLGIRREYNTDTQYF
D gene: TRBD2; J gene: TRBJ2-1; clone size: NA; V gene: TRBV7-2; CDR3 DNA: TGTGCCAGCAGCTTATTAGCGGGAGGGCCGGATGAGCAGTTCTTC; CDR3 protein: CASSLLAGGPDEQFF
D gene: NA; J gene: TRBJ2-7; clone size: NA; V gene: TRBV18; CDR3 DNA: TGTGCCAGCTCATCGACCTACGAGCAGTACTTC; CDR3 protein: CASSSTYEQYF
D gene: TRBD2; J gene: TRBJ2-1; clone size: NA; V gene: TRBV19; CDR3 DNA: TGTGCCAGTACCCCTATCCGGACTAGCGGGGAGCGCCATGAGCAGTTCTTC; CDR3 protein: CASTPIRTSGERHEQFF
D gene: NA; J gene: TRBJ1-5; clone size: NA; V gene: TRBV28; CDR3 DNA: TGTGCCAGCAGTTTATTTTTGGGGGGTCAGCCCCAGCATTTT; CDR3 protein: CASSLFLGGQPQHF
D gene: NA; J gene: TRBJ2-5; clone size: NA; V gene: TRBV5-4; CDR3 DNA: TGTGCCAGCAGCCCCCCGGGGCGGGGAATGGAGGAGACCCAGTACTTC; CDR3 protein: CASSPPGRGMEETQYF
D gene: NA; J gene: TRBJ2-5; clone size: NA; V gene: TRBV11-2; CDR3 DNA: TGTGCCAGCAGCCCCGCCCTAGCGAGGGAGACCCAGTACTTC; CDR3 protein: CASSPALARETQYF
D gene: TRBD1; J gene: TRBJ2-1; clone size: NA; V gene: TRBV5-5; CDR3 DNA: TGTGCCAGCAGCGTCCGGGACAGATACAATGAGCAGTTCTTC; CDR3 protein: CASSVRDRYNEQFF
D gene: TRBD2; J gene: TRBJ2-7; clone size: NA; V gene: TRBV4-1; CDR3 DNA: TGCGCCAGCAGCCAGCCGACTAGCGGGAGGGCTCGCGGGGAGCAGTACTTC; CDR3 protein: CASSQPTSGRARGEQYF
D gene: TRBD2; J gene: TRBJ2-1; clone size: NA; V gene: TRBV7-9; CDR3 DNA: TGTGCCAGCAGCTACCCAACGTCGGGGGGCTCCTACAATGAGCAGTTCTTC; CDR3 protein: CASSYPTSGGSYNEQFF
D gene: NA; J gene: TRBJ1-1; clone size: NA; V gene: TRBV7-2; CDR3 DNA: TGTGCCAGCAGCCGGGACGGACTGAACACTGAAGCTTTCTTT; CDR3 protein: CASSRDGLNTEAFF
D gene: NA; J gene: TRBJ2-1; clone size: NA; V gene: TRBV2; CDR3 DNA: TGTGCCAGCGGCCCCCAGGCGGCTTCGACCTACAATGAGCAGTTCTTC; CDR3 protein: CASGPQAASTYNEQFF
D gene: TRBD2; J gene: TRBJ2-1; clone size: NA; V gene: TRBV6-6; CDR3 DNA: TGTGCCAGCAGCAGACTAGCGGGAGCGGATGAGCAGTTCTTC; CDR3 protein: CASSRLAGADEQFF